Listed below are T cell receptor beta chains from one sample, sequenced in a study of T cells after yellow fever vaccination. TCRdb reprocessed the 5' RACE reads via MiXCR and lists one record per CDR3 protein. The sample contains fewer than 350,000 distinct CDR3 sequences, roughly 8.7% of which appear only once. Sequences were derived from PBMCs, sampled on the day of the first yellow fever vaccination. The source of these receptors is a man between 18 and 29 years old who received the YFV17D yellow fever vaccine. Both conserved end residues are part of each CDR3. Each record gives: D gene, J gene, clone size, V gene, CDR3 protein, CDR3 DNA. D genes are given only for firm matches. Expanded clones get a size class; other rows say once, few or many, or leave the size out.

. TRBJ1-1 few TRBV7-8 CASSFSSLLNTEAFF TGTGCCAGCAGCTTCAGCTCTCTCTTGAACACTGAAGCTTTCTTT
. TRBJ2-2 . TRBV5-6 CASSLDGGTGELFF TGTGCCAGCAGCTTGGATGGCGGGACCGGGGAGCTGTTTTTT
. TRBJ2-5 . TRBV7-3 CASSLGGQGPQETQYF TGTGCCAGCAGCCTCGGAGGGCAGGGACCCCAAGAGACCCAGTACTTC
. TRBJ2-5 many TRBV5-1 CASSLLDLQTQYF TGCGCCAGCAGCTTGTTGGATCTACAGACCCAGTACTTC
. TRBJ1-1 few TRBV29-1 CSVENAATYEAFF TGCAGCGTTGAGAACGCCGCGACGTATGAAGCTTTCTTT
. TRBJ1-1 . TRBV18 CASSPWTEMNTEAFF TGTGCCAGCTCACCGTGGACAGAAATGAACACTGAAGCTTTCTTT
. TRBJ2-3 few TRBV5-1 CASSLGLITQYF TGCGCCAGCAGCTTGGGTCTGATTACGCAGTATTTT
TRBD1 TRBJ2-1 few TRBV20-1 CSAREQGWTYNEQFF TGCAGTGCTAGAGAACAGGGGTGGACCTACAATGAGCAGTTCTTC
. TRBJ2-7 . TRBV4-3 CASSQPVGRTKETYTYEQYF TGCGCCAGCAGCCAGCCCGTCGGGCGGACGAAAGAAACTTACACCTACGAGCAGTACTTC
TRBD1 TRBJ2-5 many TRBV4-1 CASSLRTGGMETQYF TGCGCCAGCAGCCTTCGGACAGGGGGCATGGAGACCCAGTACTTC
. TRBJ1-1 few TRBV6-5 CASSYMGENTEAFF TGTGCCAGCAGTTACATGGGAGAGAACACTGAAGCTTTCTTT
. TRBJ1-2 few TRBV9 CASSVGGQGSSGYTF TGTGCCAGCAGCGTAGGCGGCCAGGGGAGTTCTGGCTACACCTTC